A selection of T cell receptor beta chains follows, all from one sample in a study of cytomegalovirus exposure and HLA in healthy donors. Sequenced by immunoSEQ multiplex PCR; TCRdb stores in-frame clones only, minus some. The table has roughly 120,000 clones, 75% to 80% seen once; the top ten hold 1% to 1.5%. The sample consisted of PBMCs. The origin of the receptors is a woman younger than 45 in good health and CMV-seronegative. CDR3s include the opening cysteine and the closing phenylalanine or tryptophan. D genes are given only for firm matches. Expanded clones get a size class; other rows say once, few or many, or leave the size out.

abundance	j_gene	v_gene	d_gene	CDR3nt	CDR3aa
few	TRBJ1-5	TRBV13	TRBD1	TGTGCCAGCAGCGGGGGACAGGGAAATCAGCCCCAGCATTTT	CASSGGQGNQPQHF
few	TRBJ2-4	TRBV6-1	TRBD1	TGTGCCAGCAGCCGACAGGGAAAAAACATTCAGTACTTC	CASSRQGKNIQYF
.	TRBJ1-4	TRBV2	.	TGTGCCAGCAGGTCCTTACAGGTTAATGAAAAACTGTTTTTT	CASRSLQVNEKLFF
few	TRBJ1-1	TRBV4-3	TRBD1	TGCGCCAGCAGCCAAGATCAGGGGGTTTCCCCCTTCTTT	CASSQDQGVSPFF
.	TRBJ1-1	TRBV6-1	.	TGTGCCAGCAGACCACAGAACTTTAACACTGAAGCTTTCTTT	CASRPQNFNTEAFF
.	TRBJ2-1	TRBV2	.	TGTGCCAGCAGTCAGGGCTACAATGAGCAGTTCTTC	CASSQGYNEQFF
.	TRBJ2-2	TRBV7-3	TRBD2	TGTGCCAGCCACTTAGTAGCGGGAGTGGGCACCGGGGAGCTGTTTTTT	CASHLVAGVGTGELFF
.	TRBJ1-4	TRBV7-9	TRBD1	TGTGCCAGCAGGGACAGGGGGCGCGGGGCTAATGAAAAACTGTTTTTT	CASRDRGRGANEKLFF
.	TRBJ2-1	TRBV7-7	TRBD2	TGTGCTAGCAGCCCCCCGGGACTACCTACACATAAGAGGCCCGGTGAGCAGTTCTTC	CASSPPGLPTHKRPGEQFF
.	TRBJ1-5	TRBV12-5	TRBD1	TGTGCTAGTGGTTTGGACGGGACAGGGGGACCGACTTATAGCAATCAGCCCCAGCATTTT	CASGLDGTGGPTYSNQPQHF
.	TRBJ2-1	TRBV7-2	TRBD1	TGTGCCAGCAGTTCTTTCACAGGGGAGTTATTCTTC	CASSSFTGELFF
few	TRBJ1-2	TRBV30	.	TGTGCCTGGAGTATCGGGATTAACTATGGCTACACCTTC	CAWSIGINYGYTF
.	TRBJ2-5	TRBV6-5	TRBD1	TGTGCCAGCAGCCGCTACAGGGGAATACGAGAGACCCAGTACTTC	CASSRYRGIRETQYF
few	TRBJ2-3	TRBV28	.	TGTGCCAGCAAGGGTCGCGGGACAGATACGCAGTATTTT	CASKGRGTDTQYF
few	TRBJ2-1	TRBV5-1	TRBD2	TGCGCCAGCAGCTTCGGCCTAGCGGGAGTAAATGAGCAGTTCTTC	CASSFGLAGVNEQFF
.	TRBJ1-5	TRBV7-2	.	TGTGCCAGCAGCTTAGGCAGTCTCAATCAGCCCCAGCATTTT	CASSLGSLNQPQHF